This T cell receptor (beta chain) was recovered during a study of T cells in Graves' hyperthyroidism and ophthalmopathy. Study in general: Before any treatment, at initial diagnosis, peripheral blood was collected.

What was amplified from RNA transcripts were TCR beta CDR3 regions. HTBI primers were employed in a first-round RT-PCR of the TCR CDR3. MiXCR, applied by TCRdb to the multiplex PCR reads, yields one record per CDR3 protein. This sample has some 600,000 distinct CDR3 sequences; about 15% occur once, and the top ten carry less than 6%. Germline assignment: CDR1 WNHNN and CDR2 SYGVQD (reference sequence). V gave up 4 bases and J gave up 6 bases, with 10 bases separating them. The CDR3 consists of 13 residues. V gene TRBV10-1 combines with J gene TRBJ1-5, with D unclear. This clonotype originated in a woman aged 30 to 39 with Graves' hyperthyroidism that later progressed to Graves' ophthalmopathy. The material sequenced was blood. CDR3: CASSVTEGQPQHF. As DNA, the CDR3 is TGCGCCAGCAGTGTGACCGAGGGTCAGCCCCAGCATTTT.